The 29 T cell receptor beta chains presented below share a single source sample, sequenced in a study of blood T cell repertoires in COVID-19. TCRdb's table, derived via immunoSEQ multiplex PCR, lists solely in-frame clones and lacks some. The table has 90,000 to 100,000 clones, approximately 90% seen once. The sample consisted of peripheral blood. The receptors were sampled from a man between 65 and 85 years old with acute or convalescent COVID-19.

The CDR3 DNA reads TGTGCCAGCAGCTTGGGCCAGGGCTACTATGGCTACACCTTC. Its protein product is CASSLGQGYYGYTF. The chain uses TRBV5-6 and TRBJ1-2; perhaps TRBD1 as D (5 bases). Germline CDR1 SGHDT, CDR2 YYEEEE. Deletions cut 0 bases from V and 3 bases from J, with 9 bases between. The CDR3 spans 14 residues.

The chain couples TRBV6-5 to TRBJ2-3; 8 nucleotides line up with TRBD2. This CDR3 has 15 residues. The germline V gene encodes CDR1 MNHEY and CDR2 SVGAGI. The J segment lost 1 base and the V segment lost 6 bases, leaving 6 bases of the junction unmatched. The CDR3 sequence is CASSLLGGGTDTQYF. The CDR3 region has the DNA TGTGCCAGCAGCCTACTCGGGGGGGGCACAGATACGCAGTATTTT.

V and J are TRBV19 and TRBJ1-4; D unclear. Germline CDR1 LNHDA, CDR2 SQIVND (reference sequence). This CDR3 region has 13 residues. V gave up 8 bases and J gave up 4 bases, with 11 bases separating them. The CDR3, as DNA: TGTGCCAGTTCAGAAGGAGTTAATGAAAAACTGTTTTTT. It specifies CASSEGVNEKLFF.

The chain recombines TRBV5-6 with TRBJ1-6; D is undetermined. This CDR3 region has 16 residues. Trimming left V 0 bases short and J 0 bases short, with 7 bases between. Germline V gene lookup returns CDR1 SGHDT and CDR2 YYEEEE. The CDR3 is CASSLGSYSYNSPLHF. The CDR3 DNA sequence: TGTGCCAGCAGCTTGGGGTCCTACTCCTATAATTCACCCCTCCACTTT.

This chain links TRBV12-2 with TRBJ1-1; no DNA check was done on the table's D call, TRBD1. TRBV12-2 is flagged as a pseudogene. This CDR3 is 15 amino acids long. This CDR3 reads CASRLARGQDTEAFF. The CDR3 DNA is TGTGCAAGTCGCTTAGCGCGTGGACAGGACACTGAAGCTTTCTTT.

The chain has TRBV11-2 and TRBJ2-3; 8 bases match TRBD1. Trimming took 2 bases from V and 6 from J; bases not matched to a gene: 7. From germline, CDR1 is SGHAT and CDR2 FQNNGV. CDR3 length equals 15 residues. The CDR3 sequence is CASSLQGAATDTQYF. The CDR3 DNA is TGTGCCAGCAGCTTACAGGGGGCGGCAACTGATACGCAGTATTTT.

The chain employs TRBV12-5 and TRBJ1-1; the match to TRBD1 covers 7 bases. Trimming took 5 bases from V and 5 from J; bases not matched to a gene: 11. The germline CDR1 and CDR2 sequences are LGHNT and FRNRAP. CDR3 length: 15 residues. CDR3 sequence reads: CASGIWRDRSTEAFF. The CDR3 DNA is TGTGCTAGTGGTATTTGGCGGGACAGATCGACTGAAGCTTTCTTT.

The V call is TRBV3-1 (or the pseudogene TRBV3-2), the J call TRBJ2-3; 8 nucleotides align to TRBD1. Germline-derived CDR1 and CDR2 are LGHDT and YNNKEL (reference sequence). This CDR3 has 15 amino acids. Losses at the gene ends were 5 bases for V and 2 bases for J; bases not matched to a gene: 6. The CDR3 protein is CASSGRDRTTDTQYF. CDR3 nucleotides: TGTGCCAGCAGCGGCCGGGACAGGACCACAGATACGCAGTATTTT.

This clone was detected only a few times. This chain uses TRBV5-5 with TRBJ1-1; D ambiguous. V dropped 5 bases and J dropped 12 bases, with 17 bases sitting between them. CDR1 and CDR2 (germline): SGHKS, YYEKEE (reference sequence). This CDR3 has 12 amino acids. The CDR3 sequence is CASSRLGQETFF. The CDR3 DNA is TGTGCCAGCAGTCGGCTTGGGCAGGAAACTTTCTTT.

This clone appeared a single time. The J gene is TRBJ1-6, the V gene TRBV4-1; possibly TRBD1 for D (6 bases). The ends were cut back, 5 bases at V and 0 bases at J, with 14 bases in the middle. Germline values: CDR1 MGHRA, CDR2 YSYEKL. The CDR3 extends over 17 amino acids. The CDR3 bases are TGCGCCAGCAGCGATACTGACAGGAGCTCCTATAATTCACCCCTCCACTTT. It yields the protein CASSDTDRSSYNSPLHF.

The rearrangement links TRBV19 to TRBJ2-4; 7 bases match TRBD2. CDR1 LNHDA and CDR2 SQIVND come from the germline V gene (reference sequence). CDR3 length: 17 amino acids. The V and J ends lost 3 bases and 0 bases, in that order; junction bases with no gene match: 8. Written as DNA, the CDR3 is TGTGCCAGTAGTATGCTGGGGGGGGGAATAGCCAAAAACATTCAGTACTTC. Amino acids: CASSMLGGGIAKNIQYF.

The rearrangement joins TRBV18 to TRBJ2-6, with D tentatively TRBD2 (6 bases). Germline CDR1 is KGHSH and CDR2 is LQKENI. V shed 0 bases and J shed 1 base, with 7 bases lying between them. CDR3 size: 16 residues. In DNA form, the CDR3 reads TGTGCCAGCTCACCACCAGGGAGGTCTGGGGCCAACGTCCTGACTTTC. It yields the protein CASSPPGRSGANVLTF.

This rearrangement joins TRBV7-9 to TRBJ1-2; D is ambiguous. Germline lookup yields CDR1 SEHNR and CDR2 FQNEAQ (reference sequence). Trimming cost V 0 bases and J 7 bases, with 9 bases left between them. CDR3 length: 13 amino acids. The CDR3 spells CASSLAGSVGYTF. In DNA form, the CDR3 reads TGTGCCAGCAGCTTAGCAGGGAGCGTTGGCTACACCTTC.

The rearrangement links TRBV9 to TRBJ2-1, with TRBD2 matching over 7 bases. The CDR3 consists of 17 residues. Germline assignment: CDR1 SGDLS and CDR2 YYNGEE. V dropped 0 bases and J dropped 7; count of bases not matched to a gene: 13. The CDR3, as DNA: TGTGCCAGCAGCGTAGCGACCTCGGAGACTAGCCGGAATGAGCAGTTCTTC. Protein product: CASSVATSETSRNEQFF.

The CDR3 sequence: CASSVRGGSGNTIYF. In nucleotides, the CDR3 is TGTGCCAGCAGCGTACGGGGGGGTTCTGGAAACACCATATATTTT. The chain combines TRBV9 with TRBJ1-3; TRBD1 might be the D (5 bases). Trimming took off 1 base at V and 1 base at J, with 9 bases between the two ends. The CDR3 spans 15 residues. In germline, CDR1 is SGDLS, CDR2 YYNGEE.

The chain links TRBV5-1 to TRBJ2-7, with 9 bases lining up with TRBD1. Losses at the gene ends were 3 bases for V and 5 bases for J; bases not matched to a gene: 3. CDR3 length: 13 residues. Germline V lookup: CDR1 SGHRS, CDR2 YFSETQ. This CDR3 is CASSSRDRDEQYV. The CDR3 DNA is TGCGCCAGCAGCTCCCGGGACAGGGACGAGCAGTACGTC.

V is TRBV2 and J is TRBJ1-4, with 9 positions matching TRBD1. From germline, CDR1 is SNHLY and CDR2 FYNNEI. The CDR3 loop spans 15 amino acids. The V and J ends lost 11 bases and 0 bases, in that order; junction bases with no gene match: 7. Written as DNA, the CDR3 is TGTGCCTCTCGACAGGGGGTCACAACTAATGAAAAACTGTTTTTT. It codes for CASRQGVTTNEKLFF.

J is TRBJ2-3 and V is TRBV5-5; 12 positions agree with TRBD1. Germline V gene sequence: CDR1 SGHKS, CDR2 YYEKEE (reference sequence). Unmatched junction bases numbered 9, after V lost 3 bases and J lost 1 base. The CDR3 is 18 amino acids. CDR3 nucleotides: TGTGCCAGCAGCTCCCGGGACAGGGGGCCGGGGGGCACAGATACGCAGTATTTT. Translation: CASSSRDRGPGGTDTQYF.

This clone was counted once. The V gene is TRBV28, the J gene TRBJ2-3, with D possibly being TRBD1 (6 bases). Germline V gene data show CDR1 as MDHEN and CDR2 as SYDVKM. There are 15 residues in the CDR3. Trimming left V 5 bases short and J 0 bases short, with 12 bases between. The CDR3 nucleotides are TGTGCCAGCAGTCAAACAGGGTCTAGCACAGATACGCAGTATTTT. It specifies CASSQTGSSTDTQYF. The full variable domain, completed using reference TRBV28 and TRBJ2-3, is DVKVTQSSRYLVKRTGEKVFLECVQDMDHENMFWYRQDPGLGLRLIYFSYDVKMKEKGDIPEGYSVSREKKERFSLILESASTNQTSMYLCASSQTGSSTDTQYFGPGTRLTVL.

V gene TRBV11-2 combines with J gene TRBJ1-4; TRBD1 aligns across 9 bases. Germline-derived CDR1 and CDR2 are SGHAT and FQNNGV. The CDR3 runs 14 residues. J lost 8 bases, V lost 4 bases, and 5 bases had no gene match. CDR3 protein: CASSWGQGGEKLFF. The CDR3 region has the DNA TGTGCCAGCAGCTGGGGACAGGGAGGCGAAAAACTGTTTTTT.

This clone was counted only a few times. The CDR3 coding sequence is TGTGCCAGTAGTACAGGGACAGGTATGGATTCCTATGGCTACACCTTC. This translates into CASSTGTGMDSYGYTF. The chain has TRBV19 and TRBJ1-2, with 8 bases identical to TRBD1. J lost 4 bases, V lost 4 bases, and 11 bases had no gene match. Germline V CDR1 and CDR2: LNHDA, SQIVND (reference sequence). CDR3 length equals 16 residues.

The rearrangement joins TRBV7-2 to TRBJ1-4; 7 nucleotides align to TRBD1. Germline V CDR1 and CDR2: SGHTA, FQGNSA. CDR3 size: 14 residues. V dropped 0 bases and J dropped 12; count of bases not matched to a gene: 7. CDR3 protein: CASSLAPGGTELFF. CDR3 sequence (DNA): TGTGCCAGCAGCTTAGCCCCGGGAGGGACAGAACTGTTTTTT.

This chain joins TRBV2 and TRBJ1-1, with no clear D. Per germline, CDR1 SNHLY and CDR2 FYNNEI. V lost 4 bases and J lost 0, with 6 bases in between. The CDR3 loop spans 13 amino acids. CDR3 sequence reads: CASSVNMNTEAFF. The CDR3 DNA is TGTGCCAGCAGTGTGAACATGAACACTGAAGCTTTCTTT.

This clone showed up just once. The chain joins TRBV9 to TRBJ2-3, with TRBD2 matching 7 bases. Germline CDR1 SGDLS, CDR2 YYNGEE. The CDR3 is 13 amino acids. The trim removed 6 bases at V and 3 bases at J, leaving 4 bases unmatched. CDR3 in amino acids: CASNSGVTDTQYF. CDR3 in DNA: TGTGCCAGCAACAGCGGGGTAACAGATACGCAGTATTTT.

V gene TRBV11-1 combines with J gene TRBJ1-1; the D is unclear. Germline V CDR1 and CDR2: SGHAT, FQDESV (reference sequence). The CDR3 is 12 residues long. Deletions cut 4 bases from V and 8 bases from J, with 11 bases between. The CDR3 loop reads CASSYRGEEAFF. The CDR3 bases are TGTGCCAGCAGCTATCGAGGAGAAGAAGCTTTCTTT. The complete variable domain, with remaining parts taken from reference TRBV11-1 and TRBJ1-1, reads EAEVAQSPRYKITEKSQAVAFWCDPISGHATLYWYRQILGQGPELLVQFQDESVVDDSQLPKDRFSAERLKGVDSTLKIQPAELGDSAMYLCASSYRGEEAFFGQGTRLTVV.

This chain uses TRBV6-5 with TRBJ1-2, with D unclear. The CDR3 runs 12 residues. The V and J ends lost 7 bases and 0 bases respectively, with 6 bases between them. Germline CDR1 is MNHEY and CDR2 is SVGAGI. The CDR3 loop reads CASMRTNYGYTF. CDR3 in DNA: TGTGCCAGCATGCGGACTAACTATGGCTACACCTTC.

This clone appeared a single time. This chain connects TRBV7-9 to TRBJ1-1; D not resolved. The CDR3 loop spans 17 amino acids. Germline V gene lookup returns CDR1 SEHNR and CDR2 FQNEAQ (reference sequence). The V end was cut by 1 base, the J end by 1 base, with 16 bases between. CDR3 loop: CASSLDSARLSNTEAFF. CDR3 nucleotides: TGTGCCAGCAGCTTAGATTCCGCGCGGCTTTCGAACACTGAAGCTTTCTTT. The full variable domain, its missing parts supplied by reference TRBV7-9 and TRBJ1-1, is DTGVSQNPRHKITKRGQNVTFRCDPISEHNRLYWYRQTLGQGPEFLTYFQNEAQLEKSRLLSDRFSAERPKGSFSTLEIQRTEQGDSAMYLCASSLDSARLSNTEAFFGQGTRLTVV.

The J gene is TRBJ2-7, the V gene TRBV30; 9 nucleotides align to TRBD2. The CDR3 consists of 15 residues. The trim removed 5 bases at V and 2 bases at J, leaving 10 bases unmatched. Per germline, CDR1 GTSNPN and CDR2 SVGIG (reference sequence). CDR3: CAWGPYGLAPYEQYF. Written as DNA, the CDR3 is TGTGCCTGGGGACCCTACGGACTAGCGCCCTACGAGCAGTACTTC.

The chain carries TRBV11-2 and TRBJ2-7; 10 bases agree with TRBD1. Germline lookup yields CDR1 SGHAT and CDR2 FQNNGV. CDR3 length equals 14 residues. V dropped 1 base and J dropped 6; count of bases not matched to a gene: 3. CDR3 sequence (DNA): TGTGCCAGCAGCTTAGTAAGGACAGGGGGCGAGCAGTACGTC. As protein: CASSLVRTGGEQYV.